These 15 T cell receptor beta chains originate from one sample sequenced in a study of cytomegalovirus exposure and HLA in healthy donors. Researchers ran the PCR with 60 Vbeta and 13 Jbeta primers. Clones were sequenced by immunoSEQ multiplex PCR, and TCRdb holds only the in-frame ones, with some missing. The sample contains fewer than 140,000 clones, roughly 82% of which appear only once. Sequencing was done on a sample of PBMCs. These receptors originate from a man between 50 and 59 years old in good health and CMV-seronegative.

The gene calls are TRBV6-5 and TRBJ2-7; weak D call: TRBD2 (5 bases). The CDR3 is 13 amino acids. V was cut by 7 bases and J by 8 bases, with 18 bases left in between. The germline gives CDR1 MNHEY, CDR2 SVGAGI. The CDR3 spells CASKREAVEKQYF. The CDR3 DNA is TGTGCCAGCAAACGGGAAGCGGTCGAGAAGCAGTACTTC.

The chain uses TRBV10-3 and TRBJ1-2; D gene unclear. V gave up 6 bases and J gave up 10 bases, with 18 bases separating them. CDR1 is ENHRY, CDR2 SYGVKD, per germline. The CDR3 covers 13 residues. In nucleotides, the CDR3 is TGTGCCATCAGGAACTTAAAACGTCTAGACTACACCTTC. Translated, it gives CAIRNLKRLDYTF.

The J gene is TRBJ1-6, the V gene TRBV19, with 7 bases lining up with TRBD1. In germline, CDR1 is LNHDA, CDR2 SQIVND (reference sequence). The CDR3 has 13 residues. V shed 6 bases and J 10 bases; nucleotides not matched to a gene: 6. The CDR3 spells CASRAQGSSPLHF. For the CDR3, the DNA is TGTGCCAGTAGGGCACAGGGGTCCTCACCCCTCCACTTT.

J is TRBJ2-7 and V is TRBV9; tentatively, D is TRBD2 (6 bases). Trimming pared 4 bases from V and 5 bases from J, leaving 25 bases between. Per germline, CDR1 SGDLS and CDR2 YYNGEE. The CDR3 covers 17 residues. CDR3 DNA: TGTGCCAGCAGCCTGCGGGAAACAGGAAAACGGAAGAACGAGCAGTACGTC. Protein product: CASSLRETGKRKNEQYV.

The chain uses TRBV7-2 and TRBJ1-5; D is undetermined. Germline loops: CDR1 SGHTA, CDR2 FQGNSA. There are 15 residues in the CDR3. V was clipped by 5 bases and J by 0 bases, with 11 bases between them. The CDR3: CASSPGAASNQPQHF. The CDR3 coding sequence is TGTGCCAGCAGCCCCGGAGCAGCTAGCAATCAGCCCCAGCATTTT.

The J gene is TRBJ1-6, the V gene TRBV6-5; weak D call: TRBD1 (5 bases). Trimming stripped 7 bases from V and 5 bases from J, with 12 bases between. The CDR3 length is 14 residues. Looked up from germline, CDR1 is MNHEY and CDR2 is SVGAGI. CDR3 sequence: CASTRGGDNSPLHF. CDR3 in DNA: TGTGCCAGCACTCGGGGGGGGGATAATTCACCCCTCCACTTT.

CDR3 in amino acids: CASSLDSRTGELFF. The CDR3 coding sequence is TGTGCCAGCAGCTTAGATTCGAGGACCGGGGAGCTGTTTTTT. The genes are TRBV5-4 and TRBJ2-2, with no clear D. Trimming pared 2 bases from V and 5 bases from J, leaving 10 bases between. Germline CDR1 reads SGHNT; CDR2 reads YYREEE (reference sequence). This CDR3 is 14 amino acids long.

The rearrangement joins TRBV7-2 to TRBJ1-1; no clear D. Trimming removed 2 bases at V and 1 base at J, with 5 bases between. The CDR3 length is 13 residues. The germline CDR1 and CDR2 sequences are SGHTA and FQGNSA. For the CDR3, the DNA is TGTGCCAGCAGCTTACAGGCGAACACTGAAGCTTTCTTT. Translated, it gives CASSLQANTEAFF.

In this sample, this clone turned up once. The CDR3 coding sequence is TGTGCCAGCAGCTCTGGGAGGGATAGGGGCACTGAAGCTTTCTTT. This codes for CASSSGRDRGTEAFF. This chain connects TRBV5-4 to TRBJ1-1; maybe TRBD1 (5 bases). Germline V gene lookup returns CDR1 SGHNT and CDR2 YYREEE (reference sequence). Trimming removed 3 bases from V and 4 bases from J, with 16 bases in between. This CDR3 spans 15 amino acids.

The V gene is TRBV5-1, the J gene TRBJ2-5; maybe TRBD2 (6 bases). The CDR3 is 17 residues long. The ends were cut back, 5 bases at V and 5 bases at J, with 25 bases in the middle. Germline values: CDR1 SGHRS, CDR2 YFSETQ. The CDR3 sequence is CASRTSSPIGGIETQYF. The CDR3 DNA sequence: TGCGCCAGCAGAACATCCTCCCCCATCGGGGGTATCGAGACCCAGTACTTC.

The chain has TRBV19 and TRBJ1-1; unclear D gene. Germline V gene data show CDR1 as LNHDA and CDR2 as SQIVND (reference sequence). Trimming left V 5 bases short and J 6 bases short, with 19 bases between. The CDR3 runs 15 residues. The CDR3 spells CASSYLSDGASEAFF. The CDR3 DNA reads TGTGCCAGTAGTTACCTTTCCGACGGAGCCTCTGAAGCTTTCTTT. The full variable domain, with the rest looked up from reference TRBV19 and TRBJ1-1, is DGGITQSPKYLFRKEGQNVTLSCEQNLNHDAMYWYRQDPGQGLRLIYYSQIVNDFQKGDIAEGYSVSREKKESFPLTVTSAQKNPTAFYLCASSYLSDGASEAFFGQGTRLTVV.

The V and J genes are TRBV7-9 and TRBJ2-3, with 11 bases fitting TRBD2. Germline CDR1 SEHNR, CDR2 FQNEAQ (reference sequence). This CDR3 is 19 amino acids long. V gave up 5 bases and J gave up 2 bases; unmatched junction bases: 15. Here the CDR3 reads CASSRTEGSLAGATDTQYF. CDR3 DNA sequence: TGTGCCAGCAGCCGCACAGAGGGATCACTAGCGGGGGCCACAGATACGCAGTATTTT.

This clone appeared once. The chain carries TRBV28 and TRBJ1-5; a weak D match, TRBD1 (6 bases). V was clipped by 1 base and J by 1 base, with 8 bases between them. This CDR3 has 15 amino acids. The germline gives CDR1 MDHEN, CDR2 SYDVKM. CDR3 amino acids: CASSLSGGSNQPQHF. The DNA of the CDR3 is TGTGCCAGCAGTTTATCTGGGGGCAGCAATCAGCCCCAGCATTTT.

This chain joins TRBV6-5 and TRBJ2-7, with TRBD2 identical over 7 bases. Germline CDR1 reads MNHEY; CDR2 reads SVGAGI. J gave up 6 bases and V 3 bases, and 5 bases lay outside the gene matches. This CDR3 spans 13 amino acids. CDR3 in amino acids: CASSYGGGFEQYV. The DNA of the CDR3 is TGTGCCAGCAGTTATGGGGGGGGGTTCGAGCAGTACGTC.

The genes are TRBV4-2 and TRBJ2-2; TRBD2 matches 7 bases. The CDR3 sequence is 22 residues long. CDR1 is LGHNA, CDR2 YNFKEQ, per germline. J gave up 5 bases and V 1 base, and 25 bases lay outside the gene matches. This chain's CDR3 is CASSQVGPMAGEIKLRTGELFF. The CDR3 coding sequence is TGTGCCAGCAGCCAAGTAGGCCCGATGGCGGGGGAAATAAAACTAAGGACCGGGGAGCTGTTTTTT.